These T cell receptor beta chains were read from a single sample in a study of beta chain features in type 1 diabetes. The data were produced by immunoSEQ multiplex PCR, yet TCRdb's version contains in-frame clones alone and is incomplete. The table records some 6,000 clones, 75% of them present only once. The specimen sequenced was Tregs from blood. These receptors were taken from a man younger than 35 in good health. Each CDR3 is given with its conserved first and last residue. D genes are given only for firm matches. Clone size, where shown, is once, few, many, or a class for clones that have expanded.

D gene | CDR3 length | J gene | V gene | clone size | CDR3 protein | CDR3 DNA
- | 15 | TRBJ2-2 | TRBV7-2 | once | CASSQGETPTGELFF | TGTGCCAGCAGCCAAGGAGAGACCCCAACCGGGGAGCTGTTTTTT
TRBD2 | 15 | TRBJ2-2 | TRBV28 | few | CASIPGLAHTGELFF | TGTGCCAGCATCCCGGGACTAGCGCACACCGGGGAGCTGTTTTTT
TRBD1 | 12 | TRBJ2-1 | TRBV7-8 | - | CASRDRYNEQFF | TGTGCCAGCCGGGACAGATACAATGAGCAGTTCTTC
- | 15 | TRBJ1-1 | TRBV5-8 | few | CASSSGRVGNTEAFF | TGTGCCAGCAGCTCGGGGAGGGTGGGGAACACTGAAGCTTTCTTT
TRBD1 | 15 | TRBJ2-7 | TRBV7-2 | - | CASSEDRVLGYEQYF | TGTGCCAGCAGCGAAGACAGGGTTTTAGGCTACGAGCAGTACTTC
TRBD2 | 15 | TRBJ2-1 | TRBV5-6 | - | CASSLRGLTYNEQFF | TGTGCCAGCAGCTTGAGGGGACTAACTTACAATGAGCAGTTCTTC
- | 14 | TRBJ1-2 | TRBV19 | - | CASNVGTPNYGYTF | TGTGCCAGTAATGTTGGGACACCTAACTATGGCTACACCTTC
- | 14 | TRBJ1-6 | TRBV6-5 | - | CASSYGQPNSPLHF | TGTGCCAGCAGTTACGGACAGCCTAATTCACCCCTCCACTTT
- | 17 | TRBJ2-1 | TRBV19 | once | CASSIFQGGASYNEQFF | TGTGCCAGTAGTATATTTCAGGGCGGTGCCTCCTACAATGAGCAGTTCTTC
TRBD2 | 16 | TRBJ2-1 | TRBV6-5 | - | CASSYYGSGGRNEQFF | TGTGCCAGCAGTTACTACGGAAGCGGGGGGCGCAATGAGCAGTTCTTC
- | 13 | TRBJ2-7 | TRBV7-3 | - | CASSLAVGGEQYF | TGTGCCAGCAGCTTAGCGGTTGGTGGCGAGCAGTACTTC
- | 15 | TRBJ1-5 | TRBV7-2 | - | CASSPRSGDNQPQHF | TGTGCCAGCAGCCCAAGGTCAGGTGACAATCAGCCCCAGCATTTT
TRBD2 | 13 | TRBJ2-5 | TRBV30 | - | CAWQTSVQETQYF | TGTGCCTGGCAAACTAGCGTCCAAGAGACCCAGTACTTC
TRBD1 | 14 | TRBJ1-1 | TRBV6-6 | - | CASSAGQMNTEAFF | TGTGCCAGCAGTGCGGGACAGATGAACACTGAAGCTTTCTTT
- | 15 | TRBJ1-2 | TRBV4-1 | - | CASSQDAGANYGYTF | TGCGCCAGCAGCCAAGATGCAGGCGCAAACTATGGCTACACCTTC
- | 13 | TRBJ2-7 | TRBV6-6 | few | CASSSTGTYEQYF | TGTGCCAGCAGTTCGACAGGTACCTACGAGCAGTACTTC
TRBD1 | 14 | TRBJ2-1 | TRBV6-1 | few | CASTAGTGHYKQFF | TGTGCCAGCACCGCCGGGACAGGCCACTATAAGCAGTTCTTC
TRBD2 | 13 | TRBJ2-7 | TRBV29-1 | - | CSGETSGGGEQYF | TGCAGCGGTGAGACTAGCGGGGGGGGTGAGCAGTACTTC
- | 11 | TRBJ2-7 | TRBV20-1 | - | CSAETGDEQYF | TGCAGTGCGGAAACAGGTGACGAGCAGTACTTC
- | 16 | TRBJ2-5 | TRBV2 | few | CASSEARATYQETQYF | TGTGCCAGCAGTGAAGCGCGGGCTACCTACCAAGAGACCCAGTACTTC
TRBD2 | 20 | TRBJ2-1 | TRBV4-2 | - | CASSQAGTSGGQSSYNEQFF | TGTGCCAGCAGCCAAGCTGGAACTAGCGGGGGGCAGAGCTCCTACAATGAGCAGTTCTTC
TRBD2 | 17 | TRBJ2-3 | TRBV4-3 | - | CASSQGIGGAKRDTQYF | TGCGCCAGCAGCCAAGGTATCGGGGGGGCGAAGAGAGATACGCAGTATTTT
TRBD1 | 15 | TRBJ2-3 | TRBV10-3 | - | CAISESTGGSDTQYF | TGTGCCATCAGTGAGTCGACAGGGGGATCAGATACGCAGTATTTT
- | 15 | TRBJ1-6 | TRBV15 | - | CATSRIGGYESPPHF | TGTGCCACCAGCAGAATCGGGGGGTACGAGTCACCCCCCCACTTT
- | 14 | TRBJ2-2 | TRBV2 | - | CASSTGKNTGELFF | TGTGCCAGCAGCACCGGGAAAAACACCGGGGAGCTGTTTTTT
TRBD1 | 14 | TRBJ1-5 | TRBV10-3 | few | CAISPGQGNQPQHF | TGTGCCATCAGTCCGGGACAGGGGAATCAGCCCCAGCATTTT
- | 15 | TRBJ2-3 | TRBV6-5 | - | CASSYSDRSTDTQYF | TGTGCCAGCAGTTACTCGGACAGAAGCACAGATACGCAGTATTTT
- | 17 | TRBJ2-7 | TRBV30 | - | CAWRQTGNGPRSYEQYF | TGTGCCTGGAGACAGACAGGTAATGGGCCAAGGTCCTACGAGCAGTACTTC
TRBD1 | 18 | TRBJ2-6 | TRBV10-1 | - | CASSESSPTGAGANVLTF | TGCGCCAGCAGTGAGTCGAGCCCGACAGGGGCTGGGGCCAACGTCCTGACTTTC
TRBD1 | 14 | TRBJ2-7 | TRBV18 | - | CASSVQGALYEQYF | TGTGCCAGCTCTGTACAGGGGGCTCTCTACGAGCAGTACTTC
- | 16 | TRBJ2-7 | TRBV7-2 | - | CASSGRQTQISYEQYF | TGTGCCAGCAGCGGGCGTCAAACACAGATCTCCTACGAGCAGTACTTC
TRBD2 | 14 | TRBJ2-3 | TRBV19 | - | CASSPIAGPDTQYF | TGTGCCAGTAGTCCAATAGCGGGTCCAGATACGCAGTATTTT
TRBD1 | 15 | TRBJ2-1 | TRBV5-4 | - | CASSLGQGKVDEQFF | TGTGCCAGCAGCCTCGGACAGGGGAAGGTAGATGAGCAGTTCTTC
TRBD2 | 16 | TRBJ2-3 | TRBV7-2 | - | CASSLDYGGSTDTQYF | TGTGCCAGCAGCTTAGATTACGGGGGGAGCACAGATACGCAGTATTTT
- | 14 | TRBJ2-3 | TRBV15 | - | CATSSGYSTDTQYF | TGTGCCACCAGCAGCGGGTATAGCACAGATACGCAGTATTTT
- | 13 | TRBJ1-6 | TRBV30 | - | CAWEGVPGSPLHF | TGTGCCTGGGAGGGAGTCCCTGGTTCACCCCTCCACTTT
- | 12 | TRBJ2-3 | TRBV7-3 | - | CASSPDSNTQYF | TGTGCCAGCAGCCCCGACAGTAATACGCAGTATTTT
- | 13 | TRBJ1-2 | TRBV7-8 | - | CASSFSGEYGYTF | TGTGCCAGCAGCTTTTCTGGGGAGTATGGCTACACCTTC
- | 14 | TRBJ1-5 | TRBV10-3 | - | CATKTVGGNQPQHF | TGTGCCACGAAGACAGTTGGAGGCAATCAGCCCCAGCATTTT
TRBD1 | 16 | TRBJ1-2 | TRBV4-3 | - | CASSQDIQGVPYGYTF | TGCGCCAGCAGCCAAGATATACAGGGGGTGCCCTATGGCTACACCTTC
TRBD1 | 13 | TRBJ2-7 | TRBV29-1 | - | CSVGWDRDHEQYF | TGCAGCGTTGGTTGGGACAGGGACCACGAGCAGTACTTC
- | 12 | TRBJ1-2 | TRBV7-9 | - | CASSFDQVGYTF | TGTGCCAGCAGCTTCGATCAGGTTGGCTACACCTTC
- | 11 | TRBJ2-7 | TRBV6-5 | - | CASSWRDEQYF | TGTGCCAGCAGTTGGAGGGACGAGCAGTACTTC
- | 13 | TRBJ1-2 | TRBV7-8 | - | CASSRDRNYGYTF | TGTGCCAGCAGCCGCGACAGGAACTATGGCTACACCTTC
- | 13 | TRBJ1-2 | TRBV30 | - | CAWSLPHGYGYTF | TGTGCCTGGAGTCTCCCGCACGGTTATGGCTACACCTTC
TRBD2 | 13 | TRBJ2-1 | TRBV5-1 | - | CASMTSGGTEQFF | TGCGCCAGCATGACTAGCGGGGGGACGGAGCAGTTCTTC
TRBD2 | 17 | TRBJ2-5 | TRBV7-2 | - | CASSLGGTSRGQETQYF | TGTGCCAGCAGCTTAGGTGGGACTAGCAGGGGCCAAGAGACCCAGTACTTC
TRBD2 | 17 | TRBJ2-4 | TRBV29-1 | - | CSVLAGGLSIAKNIQYF | TGCAGCGTTTTAGCGGGGGGACTATCAATAGCCAAAAACATTCAGTACTTC
- | 19 | TRBJ2-1 | TRBV5-4 | - | CASSRERQGRDTKSNEQFF | TGTGCCAGCAGCCGGGAGAGGCAGGGACGGGATACAAAATCCAATGAGCAGTTCTTC
TRBD1 | 13 | TRBJ2-1 | TRBV25-1 | - | CASSAGQGNEQFF | TGTGCCAGCAGCGCAGGACAGGGCAATGAGCAGTTCTTC
- | 12 | TRBJ1-5 | TRBV10-3 | few | CAISESGQPQHF | TGTGCCATCAGTGAGTCCGGTCAGCCCCAGCATTTT
TRBD2 | 14 | TRBJ2-7 | TRBV6-6 | - | CASVEGGGAYEQYF | TGTGCCAGCGTTGAGGGCGGGGGGGCTTACGAGCAGTACTTC
- | 13 | TRBJ2-4 | TRBV6-1 | - | CASRVPGENIQYF | TGTGCCAGCAGGGTTCCGGGGGAAAACATTCAGTACTTC
TRBD2 | 17 | TRBJ2-3 | TRBV7-3 | - | CASSLPLAGGPTDTQYF | TGTGCCAGCAGCCTCCCACTAGCGGGGGGGCCCACAGATACGCAGTATTTT
TRBD1 | 16 | TRBJ1-2 | TRBV7-8 | once | CASSLARDRAFYGYTF | TGTGCCAGCAGCTTAGCGAGGGACAGGGCCTTCTATGGCTACACCTTC
TRBD1 | 14 | TRBJ2-7 | TRBV6-1 | few | CASSRDRTAYEQYF | TGTGCCAGCAGCCGGGACAGGACAGCCTACGAGCAGTACTTC